This entry lists 16 T cell receptor beta chains sequenced from one sample in a study of monozygotic twins with inflammatory bowel disease. Following a re-call of the 5' RACE reads, TCRdb has one entry per CDR3 protein and lacks DNA. This sample carries over 200,000 distinct CDR3 sequences, with less than 2% going to the ten biggest clones. The sample taken for sequencing was blood. The source of these receptors is a human donor with ulcerative colitis or Crohn's disease, or a healthy co-twin of an affected twin (not recorded which).

The chain has TRBV12-3 or TRBV12-4 and TRBJ2-1; there is no DNA to check the TCRdb D call of TRBD1. The CDR3 consists of 13 residues. CDR3 amino acids: CASSFKGGYEQFF.

V gene TRBV12-3 or TRBV12-4 combines with J gene TRBJ1-1; TCRdb lists TRBD1, though no DNA is available to test this call. The CDR3 is made up of 13 amino acids. CDR3 region: CASTRQEGTEAFF.

The chain has TRBV18 and TRBJ1-5. Germline assignment: CDR1 KGHSH and CDR2 LQKENI. There are 14 residues in the CDR3. CDR3 amino acids: CASSPGGEGQPQHF.

This chain connects TRBV5-1 to TRBJ2-7. The CDR3 loop spans 12 amino acids. Germline V lookup: CDR1 SGHRS, CDR2 YFSETQ. This CDR3 is CASKDSSYEQYF. Together with reference TRBV5-1 and TRBJ2-7, the CDR3 gives the full variable domain: KAGVTQTPRYLIKTRGQQVTLSCSPISGHRSVSWYQQTPGQGLQFLFEYFSETQRNKGNFPGRFSGRQFSNSRSEMNVSTLELGDSALYLCASKDSSYEQYFGPGTRLTVT.

The V gene is TRBV10-3, the J gene TRBJ1-1; with no DNA, the TCRdb D assignment of TRBD1 cannot be verified. This CDR3 spans 15 amino acids. Per the germline V gene, CDR1 is ENHRY and CDR2 is SYGVKD. CDR3 region: CAIRRGQGQNTEAFF.

This chain links TRBV20-1 with TRBJ1-2; TCRdb gives TRBD1 as the D gene, but with no DNA this cannot be confirmed. The V gene's germline CDR1 is DFQATT and CDR2 SNEGSKA (reference sequence). The CDR3 spans 16 residues. The CDR3 here is CSAGRGTGTQFGGYTF.

The CDR3 sequence is CASSSRFGQGETQYF. The chain has TRBV12-3 or TRBV12-4 and TRBJ2-5; checking the TCRdb D call of TRBD1 is not possible without DNA. The CDR3 consists of 15 residues.

This rearrangement joins TRBV25-1 to TRBJ1-2; there is no DNA to check the TCRdb D call of TRBD1. Germline CDR1 reads MGHDK; CDR2 reads SYGVNS. The CDR3 spans 12 residues. The CDR3 is CASSATGNGYTF.

The V gene is TRBV7-9, the J gene TRBJ2-7; the D call from TCRdb, TRBD1, cannot be confirmed without DNA. The CDR3 extends over 15 amino acids. The germline gives CDR1 SEHNR, CDR2 FQNEAQ (reference sequence). The CDR3 is CASSFEGLKRDEQYF. The whole variable domain, remainder taken from reference TRBV7-9 and TRBJ2-7, is DTGVSQNPRHKITKRGQNVTFRCDPISEHNRLYWYRQTLGQGPEFLTYFQNEAQLEKSRLLSDRFSAERPKGSFSTLEIQRTEQGDSAMYLCASSFEGLKRDEQYFGPGTRLTVT.

The V call is TRBV29-1, the J call TRBJ1-1; TCRdb selects TRBD1, and the lack of DNA leaves this call unchecked. CDR3 length: 11 residues. CDR1 SQVTM and CDR2 ANQGSEA come from the germline V gene. This CDR3 reads CSVVNRGLAFF.

This chain connects TRBV4-1 to TRBJ1-5; absent DNA, TCRdb's TRBD1 call cannot be checked. Germline-derived CDR1 and CDR2 are MGHRA and YSYEKL. This CDR3 contains 17 residues. The CDR3 sequence: CASSRLGPGFSNQPQHF.

The rearrangement uses TRBV2 and TRBJ2-2; checking the TCRdb D call of TRBD2 is not possible without DNA. This CDR3 comprises 13 residues. Germline values: CDR1 SNHLY, CDR2 FYNNEI. CDR3: CASSARDSGELFF.

V usage is TRBV18 and J usage is TRBJ2-1. CDR1 and CDR2 (germline): KGHSH, LQKENI. The CDR3 sequence is 15 residues long. The CDR3: CASSPPALGINEQFF.

The chain carries TRBV6-5 and TRBJ1-1. The CDR3 sequence is 13 residues long. Germline V CDR1 and CDR2: MNHEY, SVGAGI. This CDR3 is CASSYWGGTEAFF.

The gene calls are TRBV5-1 and TRBJ1-1; the D gene TCRdb calls, TRBD1, cannot be checked with no DNA. The CDR3 loop spans 11 amino acids. CDR1 is SGHRS, CDR2 YFSETQ, per germline. CDR3 sequence reads: CASRGDTEAFF.

The gene calls are TRBV7-8 and TRBJ1-5; TCRdb's D call of TRBD1 is untestable without DNA. The CDR3 totals 16 residues. Germline V gene data show CDR1 as SGHVS and CDR2 as FQNEAQ. The CDR3 protein is CASSLDYGTHYHPQHF.